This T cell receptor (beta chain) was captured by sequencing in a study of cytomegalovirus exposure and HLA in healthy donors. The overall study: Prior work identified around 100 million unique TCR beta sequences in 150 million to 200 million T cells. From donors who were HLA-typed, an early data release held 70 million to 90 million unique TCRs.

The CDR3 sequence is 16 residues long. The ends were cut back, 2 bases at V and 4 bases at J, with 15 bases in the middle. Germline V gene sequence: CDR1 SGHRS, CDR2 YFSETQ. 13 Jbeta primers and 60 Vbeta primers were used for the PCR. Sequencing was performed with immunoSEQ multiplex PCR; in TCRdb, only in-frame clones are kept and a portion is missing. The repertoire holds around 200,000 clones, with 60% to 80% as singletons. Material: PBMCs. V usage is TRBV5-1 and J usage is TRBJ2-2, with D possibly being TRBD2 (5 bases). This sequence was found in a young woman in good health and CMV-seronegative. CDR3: CASSLIPRSGTGELFF. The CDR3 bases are TGCGCCAGCAGCTTAATTCCCAGGAGCGGCACCGGGGAGCTGTTTTTT. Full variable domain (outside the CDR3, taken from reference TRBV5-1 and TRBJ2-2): KAGVTQTPRYLIKTRGQQVTLSCSPISGHRSVSWYQQTPGQGLQFLFEYFSETQRNKGNFPGRFSGRQFSNSRSEMNVSTLELGDSALYLCASSLIPRSGTGELFFGEGSRLTVL.